Listed here are 25 T cell receptor beta chains from one sample, sequenced in a study of T cells after yellow fever vaccination (dated by TCRdb to 2018 to 2020). Reading the label with the study, this specimen's treatment or condition is: live attenuated yellow fever vaccine strain. The library was produced with 5' RACE. The sequencer was an Illumina HiSeq 2500. TCRdb itself trimmed the public reads at Q25 with fastp, ran MiXCR and retained productive beta chains. Rows are unified per CDR3 protein, each entry keeping the most common DNA and genes. The sample table holds approximately 70,000 distinct CDR3 sequences, of which around 7.8% were seen once. The ten largest clones take up about 27% of the sample. The specimen was CD8+ T cells sorted from PBMCs, collected 9 to 10 days after the first yellow fever vaccination. Every receptor here comes from a man aged 18 to 29 who received the YFV17D yellow fever vaccine.

This clonotype was observed a few times. The CDR3 region is CASSQEGRVTDTQYF. CDR3 nucleotides: TGCGCCAGCAGCCAAGAGGGCAGGGTGACAGATACGCAGTATTTT. The rearrangement uses TRBV4-1 and TRBJ2-3; possibly TRBD1 for D (5 bases). Deletions cut 0 bases from V and 3 bases from J, with 10 bases between. Germline assignment: CDR1 MGHRA and CDR2 YSYEKL. The CDR3 runs 15 residues.

This clonotype occurred many times. The chain couples TRBV6-5 to TRBJ2-7, with D maybe TRBD1 (6 bases). CDR1 and CDR2 (germline): MNHEY, SVGAGI. This CDR3 is 12 amino acids long. V was trimmed by 6 bases and J by 6 bases, leaving 12 bases between them. The CDR3 here is CASRHTGTEQYV. For the CDR3, the DNA is TGTGCCAGCAGACATACAGGGACCGAGCAGTACGTC.

This clonotype appeared a few times. The rearrangement links TRBV5-6 to TRBJ1-6; 8 bases line up with TRBD1. The germline V gene encodes CDR1 SGHDT and CDR2 YYEEEE. The V and J ends lost 4 bases and 10 bases, in that order; junction bases with no gene match: 10. The CDR3 extends over 15 amino acids. CDR3 region: CASSRYGTGESPLHF. The CDR3, as DNA: TGTGCCAGCAGCCGGTACGGGACAGGCGAATCACCCCTCCACTTT.

This rearrangement joins TRBV10-3 to TRBJ2-7; 10 nucleotides agree with TRBD1. The germline V gene has CDR1 ENHRY and CDR2 SYGVKD. The CDR3 loop spans 15 amino acids. With 4 bases clipped from V and 7 bases from J, the junction kept 10 bases outside the gene matches. The CDR3 loop is CAISASGTGVEEQYF. CDR3 in DNA: TGTGCCATCAGTGCTTCGGGGACAGGGGTTGAAGAGCAGTACTTC.

At least ten counts were recorded for this clonotype. The chain carries TRBV9 and TRBJ1-3; unclear D gene. Trimming pared 5 bases from V and 4 bases from J, leaving 13 bases between. The CDR3 extends over 14 amino acids. Germline CDR1 and CDR2: SGDLS and YYNGEE. The CDR3: CASSPGGYGNTIYF. DNA of the CDR3: TGTGCCAGCAGTCCGGGAGGGTACGGAAACACCATATATTTT.

This clonotype was counted between two and nine times. This chain links TRBV20-1 with TRBJ2-3; 7 nucleotides line up with TRBD1. The CDR3 covers 15 residues. V shed 4 bases and J 5 bases; nucleotides not matched to a gene: 12. The germline gives CDR1 DFQATT, CDR2 SNEGSKA (reference sequence). The CDR3 spells CSATKTGEIGDTQYF. CDR3 DNA sequence: TGCAGTGCTACGAAAACAGGGGAAATTGGAGATACGCAGTATTTT.

The chain's CDR3 is CASSLASRENSPLHF. CDR3 nucleotide sequence: TGTGCCAGCAGCTTAGCCTCCAGAGAAAATTCACCCCTCCACTTT. The chain carries TRBV7-9 and TRBJ1-6; D gene uncertain. Germline V gene sequence: CDR1 SEHNR, CDR2 FQNEAQ (reference sequence). This CDR3 spans 15 amino acids. The V end lost 0 bases, the J end lost 7 bases, and 10 bases lay between the germline ends.

The chain has TRBV5-1 and TRBJ2-5, with 8 bases matching TRBD2. Losses at the gene ends were 8 bases for V and 1 base for J; bases not matched to a gene: 7. The germline V gene has CDR1 SGHRS and CDR2 YFSETQ. This CDR3 has 14 amino acids. CDR3: CARAGEGSQETQYF. The CDR3 DNA sequence: TGCGCCAGAGCGGGAGAGGGGTCCCAAGAGACCCAGTACTTC.

This clonotype was counted many times. The gene calls are TRBV5-6 and TRBJ2-7, with no clear D. Trimming pared 1 base from V and 5 bases from J, leaving 13 bases between. CDR3 length: 14 residues. Germline CDR1 is SGHDT and CDR2 is YYEEEE. This chain's CDR3 is CASSLFVGIHEQYF. The CDR3 DNA reads as TGTGCCAGCAGCTTGTTCGTAGGCATCCACGAGCAGTACTTC. Full variable domain (remainder filled in from reference TRBV5-6 and TRBJ2-7): DAGVTQSPTHLIKTRGQQVTLRCSPKSGHDTVSWYQQALGQGPQFIFQYYEEEERQRGNFPDRFSGHQFPNYSSELNVNALLLGDSALYLCASSLFVGIHEQYFGPGTRLTVT.

This chain connects TRBV7-9 to TRBJ2-7; a weak D match, TRBD1 (6 bases). Germline lookup yields CDR1 SEHNR and CDR2 FQNEAQ (reference sequence). The V and J ends lost 5 bases and 3 bases respectively, with 14 bases between them. This CDR3 has 14 residues. The CDR3 sequence is CASSPETGHYEQYF. DNA for the CDR3: TGTGCCAGCAGCCCAGAGACAGGTCACTACGAGCAGTACTTC.

This clonotype was picked up a small number of times. The chain recombines TRBV5-1 with TRBJ2-1; D remains ambiguous. Trimming took off 2 bases at V and 2 bases at J, with 2 bases between the two ends. The germline V gene encodes CDR1 SGHRS and CDR2 YFSETQ. The CDR3 is 12 residues long. For the CDR3, the DNA is TGCGCCAGCAGCTTCGCCTACAATGAGCAGTTCTTC. It yields the protein CASSFAYNEQFF.

This rearrangement joins TRBV10-3 to TRBJ2-2; 7 bases agree with TRBD2. Germline CDR1 and CDR2: ENHRY and SYGVKD. The junction had 7 bases not matched to a gene; V was cut back by 2 bases and J by 7 bases. The CDR3 is made up of 15 amino acids. Written as DNA, the CDR3 is TGTGCCATCAGTGAGCCGGACGGGGGGTTCGGGGAGCTGTTTTTT. Its protein is CAISEPDGGFGELFF.

This chain links TRBV12-3 or TRBV12-4 with TRBJ1-3, with D perhaps matching TRBD1 (6 bases). V dropped 1 base and J dropped 5 bases, with 15 bases sitting between them. There are 16 residues in the CDR3. For the CDR3, the DNA is TGTGCCAGCAGTTTAGGGTTTCAGGACAGTCGAAACACCATATATTTT. This gives the protein CASSLGFQDSRNTIYF.

The V gene is TRBV19, the J gene TRBJ2-1; 8 bases align to TRBD1. Germline V gene sequence: CDR1 LNHDA, CDR2 SQIVND (reference sequence). J was trimmed by 1 base and V by 4 bases; bases with no gene match: 6. This CDR3 region has 16 residues. The CDR3 sequence: CASSKRTGWSYNEQFF. CDR3 coding DNA: TGTGCCAGTAGTAAAAGGACAGGGTGGTCCTACAATGAGCAGTTCTTC.

The table lists this clonotype with a few counts. The chain carries TRBV29-1 and TRBJ1-1; weak D call: TRBD1 (5 bases). The V gene's germline CDR1 is SQVTM and CDR2 ANQGSEA. This CDR3 has 14 amino acids. Trimming took off 0 bases at V and 5 bases at J, with 13 bases between the two ends. This chain's CDR3 is CSVEDGGIQTEAFF. The CDR3, as DNA: TGCAGCGTTGAAGATGGGGGGATTCAGACTGAAGCTTTCTTT.

This clonotype was seen at least ten times. The genes are TRBV11-2 and TRBJ2-3; the D call may be TRBD1 or TRBD2 (6 bases each). V gave up 3 bases and J gave up 2 bases, with 15 bases separating them. This CDR3 has 16 residues. The germline V gene encodes CDR1 SGHAT and CDR2 FQNNGV. CDR3 DNA: TGTGCCAGCAGCTTCCCGGACCGGGGGCCCACAGATACGCAGTATTTT. Translating gives CASSFPDRGPTDTQYF. The variable domain in full, with the rest retrieved from reference TRBV11-2 and TRBJ2-3, is EAGVAQSPRYKIIEKRQSVAFWCNPISGHATLYWYQQILGQGPKLLIQFQNNGVVDDSQLPKDRFSAERLKGVDSTLKIQPAKLEDSAVYLCASSFPDRGPTDTQYFGPGTRLTVL.

This clonotype was counted between two and nine times. The chain employs TRBV7-8 and TRBJ2-7, with D perhaps matching TRBD1 (6 bases). The CDR3 totals 15 residues. Germline CDR1 reads SGHVS; CDR2 reads FQNEAQ. The V gene lost 3 bases and the J gene lost 2 bases, with 14 bases spanning the gap. CDR3 in DNA: TGTGCCAGCAGCTTTCGCCAGGGGTTAGCCTACGAGCAGTACGTC. It is translated as CASSFRQGLAYEQYV.

Of note for this clonotype: Relative to the germline gene, one junction end is altered; a read error may explain this. The chain carries TRBV5-6 and TRBJ2-1, with 10 bases that match TRBD1. Germline V gene sequence: CDR1 SGHDT, CDR2 YYEEEE. The CDR3 runs to 15 residues. CDR3: CASLGGQGTINEHFF. The CDR3 coding sequence is TGTGCCAGCCTTGGGGGACAGGGGACTATTAATGAGCATTTCTTC. Together with reference TRBV5-6 and TRBJ2-1, the CDR3 gives the full variable domain: DAGVTQSPTHLIKTRGQQVTLRCSPKSGHDTVSWYQQALGQGPQFIFQYYEEEERQRGNFPDRFSGHQFPNYSSELNVNALLLGDSALYLCASLGGQGTINEHFFGPGTRLTVL.

At least ten counts were recorded for this clonotype. This chain joins TRBV29-1 and TRBJ1-1; D is ambiguous. Germline loops: CDR1 SQVTM, CDR2 ANQGSEA. V gave up 3 bases and J gave up 6 bases, with 11 bases separating them. The CDR3 extends over 12 amino acids. CDR3 nucleotide sequence: TGCAGCGTTGATATTACCGGGCCTGAAGCTTTCTTT. It yields the protein CSVDITGPEAFF.

This clonotype was counted between two and nine times. This chain links TRBV11-2 with TRBJ2-1; D might be TRBD2 (7 bases). Germline V gene lookup returns CDR1 SGHAT and CDR2 FQNNGV. This CDR3 comprises 16 residues. Trimming stripped 5 bases from V and 2 bases from J, with 16 bases between. The CDR3 region is CASSLQGGGAYNEQFF. The CDR3 DNA reads TGTGCCAGCAGCCTCCAAGGGGGGGGGGCCTACAATGAGCAGTTCTTC.

This clonotype was picked up a small number of times. The chain has TRBV5-4 and TRBJ2-5, with 10 bases identical to TRBD2. There are 19 residues in the CDR3. V shed 0 bases, J shed 1 base, and the junction held 12 bases outside the gene matches. Per the germline V gene, CDR1 is SGHNT and CDR2 is YYREEE (reference sequence). The CDR3 loop reads CASSLAVGTSGVFQETQYF. Here the CDR3 DNA reads TGTGCCAGCAGCTTGGCCGTGGGAACTAGCGGGGTTTTCCAAGAGACCCAGTACTTC.

As to this clonotype: A read error may account for a junction end that differs from germline. The chain uses TRBV7-9 and TRBJ2-1; perhaps D is TRBD1 or TRBD2 (5 bases each). The CDR3 extends over 16 amino acids. The germline gives CDR1 SEHNR, CDR2 FQNEAQ (reference sequence). The CDR3 is CASSNRDQSSYNEQSF. The CDR3 DNA sequence: TGTGCCAGCAGCAATCGGGACCAAAGCTCCTACAATGAGCAGTCCTTC.

Many counts were recorded for this clonotype. The rearrangement links TRBV4-1 to TRBJ2-4; no reliable D call. The CDR3 sequence is 15 residues long. Germline loops: CDR1 MGHRA, CDR2 YSYEKL. Trimming took 1 base from V and 0 from J, leaving 7 bases between them. The CDR3 DNA sequence: TGCGCCAGCAGCCAAGGACACGGAGCCAAAAACATTCAGTACTTC. As protein: CASSQGHGAKNIQYF.

The rearrangement uses TRBV7-2 and TRBJ2-7, with 8 nucleotides matching TRBD1. This CDR3 is built from 15 residues. The germline CDR1 and CDR2 sequences are SGHTA and FQGNSA. Losses at the gene ends were 0 bases for V and 6 bases for J; bases not matched to a gene: 7. CDR3 in amino acids: CASSLASQGAFEQYF. CDR3 in DNA: TGTGCCAGCAGCTTAGCGTCCCAGGGGGCGTTCGAGCAGTACTTC.

CDR3: CASSLRGPFQPQHF. CDR3 coding DNA: TGTGCCAGCAGCTTACGGGGGCCTTTTCAGCCCCAGCATTTT. This chain joins TRBV7-2 and TRBJ1-5; D is perhaps TRBD1 (6 bases). Germline V gene lookup returns CDR1 SGHTA and CDR2 FQGNSA. The CDR3 covers 14 residues. V was trimmed by 2 bases and J by 6 bases, leaving 11 bases between them.